This T cell receptor beta chain appears in the sequencing data of a study of blood T cell repertoires in COVID-19. Study in general: COVID-19 samples, acute and convalescent, were from the United States, Italy and Spain. The cDNA or gDNA used as material had been derived from T cells, B-cell-depleted T cells, or PBMCs.

This CDR3 spans 16 amino acids. Per the germline V gene, CDR1 is MNHNY and CDR2 is SVGAGI (reference sequence). Trimming removed 6 bases from V and 4 bases from J; junction bases left unmatched: 12. Source study methods: By means of reference gene primer amplification, nucleated cell counts were estimated. The protocol was immunoSEQ multiplex PCR, while the TCRdb copy is restricted to in-frame clones and leaves out a portion. The DNA gave D and trimming, while V, J and clone size come from that table. The table lists about 50,000 clones, around nine tenths of them singletons. The chain couples TRBV6-6 to TRBJ1-5; 7 bases are a match to TRBD1. This TCR was recovered from a woman older than 75 with acute or convalescent COVID-19. The sample taken for sequencing was peripheral blood. CDR3 sequence reads: CASRDEGAGWNQPQHF. CDR3 in DNA: TGTGCCAGCAGGGACGAGGGGGCAGGTTGGAATCAGCCCCAGCATTTT.